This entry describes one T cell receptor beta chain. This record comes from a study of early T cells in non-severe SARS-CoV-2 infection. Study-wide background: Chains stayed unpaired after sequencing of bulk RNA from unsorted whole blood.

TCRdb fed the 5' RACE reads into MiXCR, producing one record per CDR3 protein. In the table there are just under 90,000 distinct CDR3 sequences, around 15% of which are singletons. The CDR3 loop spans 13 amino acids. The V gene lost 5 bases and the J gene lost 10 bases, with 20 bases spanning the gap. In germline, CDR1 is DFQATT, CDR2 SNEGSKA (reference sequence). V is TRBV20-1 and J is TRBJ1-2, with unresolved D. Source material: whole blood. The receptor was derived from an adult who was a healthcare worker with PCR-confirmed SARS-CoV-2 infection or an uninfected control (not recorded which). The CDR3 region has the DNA TGCAGTGCTCAAATTCCGGGCCGTCAGGACTACACCTTC. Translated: CSAQIPGRQDYTF.